These 25 T cell receptor beta chains were all obtained from the same sample, sequenced in a study of post-analysis software for immune sequencing data (dated by TCRdb to the mid-2010s). Receptor libraries were prepared by PCR. Sequenced using an Illumina HiSeq 2500. To reduce PCR and sequencing biases, unique molecular identifiers were built into the TCR beta cDNA libraries. TCRdb trimmed the raw reads at Q25, called clones with MiXCR and kept productive beta chains. Duplicate CDR3 protein sequences are folded into a single record with the most common DNA and genes. The sample table lists some 800,000 distinct CDR3 sequences, around 45% of them with a count of one. Of the sample, over 4.5% falls within the top ten clones. Overall study outcomes, separate from this receptor: Four to six TRBV segments, including TRBV5-6, TRBV5-1 and TRBV20-1, were significantly more frequent in patients than controls.

Their target antigens are unknown. The source material was blood. These receptors all stem from a girl between 10 and 17 years old with multiple sclerosis.

The CDR3 nucleotides read TGCGCCAGCAGCTTGCCTCAGACGGGAGGCAAGGGAGAGACCCAGTACTTC. Translation gives CASSLPQTGGKGETQYF. The chain carries TRBV5-1 and TRBJ2-5; TRBD2 agrees at 7 bases. Germline trimming cut 1 base from V and 4 bases from J; bases unmatched to any gene: 13. The CDR3 is 17 amino acids. The germline V gene encodes CDR1 SGHRS and CDR2 YFSETQ.

The rearrangement links TRBV7-9 to TRBJ2-1; D not certain. The germline CDR1 and CDR2 sequences are SEHNR and FQNEAQ (reference sequence). V was pared by 1 base and J by 2 bases, with 6 bases between. The CDR3 covers 14 residues. The CDR3 loop reads CASSLVNTYNEQFF. The CDR3 DNA follows: TGTGCCAGCAGCTTAGTGAACACCTACAATGAGCAGTTCTTC.

This clonotype came up a few times. The chain recombines TRBV14 with TRBJ2-3; 11 nucleotides agree with TRBD2. The V and J ends lost 0 bases and 0 bases, in that order; junction bases with no gene match: 8. The CDR3 has 19 amino acids. Germline assignment: CDR1 SGHDN and CDR2 FVKESK. The CDR3 sequence: CASSQDLAGGYSSTDTQYF. The CDR3 DNA is TGTGCCAGCAGCCAAGATCTAGCGGGAGGATACTCTAGCACAGATACGCAGTATTTT.

The rearrangement links TRBV6-2 or TRBV6-3 to TRBJ2-2; TRBD1 is a possible D gene (5 bases). The germline V and J ends were trimmed by 6 bases and 6 bases, with 11 bases remaining between them. Per germline, CDR1 MNHEY and CDR2 SVGEGT. CDR3 length equals 13 residues. CDR3 nucleotides: TGTGCCAGCAGACCCAGGGATCCCGGGGAGCTGTTTTTT. Its translation is CASRPRDPGELFF.

This clonotype was observed a handful of times. This chain connects TRBV18 to TRBJ2-7; D is tentatively TRBD1 or TRBD2 (6 bases each). Germline values: CDR1 KGHSH, CDR2 LQKENI. This CDR3 contains 16 residues. Trimming removed 1 base from V and 4 bases from J, with 17 bases in between. The CDR3 reads CASSPLYGGREYEQYF. DNA of the CDR3: TGTGCCAGCTCACCACTTTATGGGGGGCGTGAGTACGAGCAGTACTTC.

J is TRBJ2-1 and V is TRBV11-2, with TRBD2 matching 7 bases. CDR1 and CDR2 from the germline V gene are SGHAT and FQNNGV. V was clipped by 0 bases and J by 4 bases; unmatched bases: 6. The CDR3 spans 16 residues. CDR3 nucleotides: TGTGCCAGCAGCTTAGAAGGGTGGGGGGGGTACAATGAGCAGTTCTTC. Its translation: CASSLEGWGGYNEQFF.

CDR3 in amino acids: CSARDMATYEQYF. Here the CDR3 DNA reads TGCAGTGCTAGAGATATGGCTACCTACGAGCAGTACTTC. The chain employs TRBV20-1 and TRBJ2-7; D ambiguous. Trimming removed 0 bases from V and 2 bases from J, with 8 bases in between. The CDR3 totals 13 residues. Looked up from germline, CDR1 is DFQATT and CDR2 is SNEGSKA (reference sequence).

In this sample, this clonotype turned up many times. The rearrangement joins TRBV7-2 to TRBJ1-5; no reliable D call. Germline-derived CDR1 and CDR2 are SGHTA and FQGNSA. This CDR3 spans 14 amino acids. Trimming removed 7 bases from V and 4 bases from J, with 14 bases in between. The CDR3 here is CASNHAGGNQPQHF. The CDR3 DNA sequence: TGTGCCAGCAACCACGCTGGAGGGAATCAGCCCCAGCATTTT.

This clonotype has only a few counts. This chain connects TRBV4-3 to TRBJ2-1; the D is unclear. Germline loops: CDR1 LGHNA, CDR2 YSLEER. CDR3 length: 8 amino acids. The DNA for the CDR3 is TGCCTCTACAATGAGCAGTTCTTC. The encoded protein is CLYNEQFF.

This chain uses TRBV5-1 with TRBJ2-5; TRBD1 matches 9 bases. The junction had 12 bases not matched to a gene; V was cut back by 4 bases and J by 5 bases. This CDR3 spans 16 amino acids. Germline lookup yields CDR1 SGHRS and CDR2 YFSETQ. CDR3 nucleotides: TGCGCCAGCAGCGACACGATCACAGGGGGCGGGGAGACCCAGTACTTC. Protein product: CASSDTITGGGETQYF.

This clonotype was counted between two and nine times. This chain connects TRBV29-1 to TRBJ1-1; D is uncertain. The germline V gene encodes CDR1 SQVTM and CDR2 ANQGSEA. This CDR3 comprises 12 residues. The V and J ends lost 7 bases and 1 base respectively, with 10 bases between them. CDR3 nucleotide sequence: TGCAGCGGAGGGCAGCAGAACACTGAAGCTTTCTTT. Amino acid sequence: CSGGQQNTEAFF.

The chain links TRBV12-5 to TRBJ2-1; 14 positions match TRBD2. Germline trimming cut 2 bases from V and 7 bases from J; bases unmatched to any gene: 7. The germline V gene has CDR1 LGHNT and CDR2 FRNRAP. This CDR3 comprises 17 residues. The CDR3 loop is CASGLPGLAGVRNEQFF. CDR3 DNA: TGTGCTAGTGGTTTGCCGGGACTAGCGGGAGTCCGTAATGAGCAGTTCTTC.

This rearrangement joins TRBV25-1 to TRBJ1-2; no clear D. This CDR3 contains 15 residues. Germline-derived CDR1 and CDR2 are MGHDK and SYGVNS. Trimming took 5 bases from V and 3 from J, leaving 16 bases between them. The CDR3 loop is CASSPRRTGHYGYTF. The CDR3, as DNA: TGTGCCAGCAGTCCCCGGCGAACCGGGCACTATGGCTACACCTTC.

The DNA of the CDR3 is TGTGCCATCCAAACCCTAGGGTCAGATACGCAGTATTTT. Its protein is CAIQTLGSDTQYF. The chain carries TRBV10-3 and TRBJ2-3; D gene unclear. Germline assignment: CDR1 ENHRY and CDR2 SYGVKD. The CDR3 spans 13 residues. V gave up 8 bases and J gave up 4 bases, with 13 bases separating them.

The V call is TRBV28, the J call TRBJ2-1; 7 positions agree with TRBD2. Germline lookup yields CDR1 MDHEN and CDR2 SYDVKM. The length of the CDR3 is 16 residues. The J segment lost 8 bases and the V segment lost 4 bases, leaving 14 bases of the junction unmatched. CDR3 in DNA: TGTGCCAGCAGTTCCCGACTAGCAGGAGTGCTGGATGAGCAGTTCTTC. It specifies CASSSRLAGVLDEQFF.

This clonotype has more than one count but fewer than ten. This chain connects TRBV5-1 to TRBJ2-5, with 8 bases matching TRBD1. The V and J ends lost 4 bases and 2 bases, in that order; junction bases with no gene match: 7. Germline CDR1 is SGHRS and CDR2 is YFSETQ. The CDR3 has 15 amino acids. The CDR3 DNA follows: TGCGCCAGCAGCCCATCAGGGGGCATACAAGAGACCCAGTACTTC. Translated: CASSPSGGIQETQYF. Full variable domain (rest looked up from reference TRBV5-1 and TRBJ2-5): KAGVTQTPRYLIKTRGQQVTLSCSPISGHRSVSWYQQTPGQGLQFLFEYFSETQRNKGNFPGRFSGRQFSNSRSEMNVSTLELGDSALYLCASSPSGGIQETQYFGPGTRLLVL.

The chain links TRBV28 to TRBJ2-7, with 9 bases identical to TRBD2. CDR3 size: 16 residues. Trimming removed 3 bases from V and 1 base from J; junction bases left unmatched: 7. Germline values: CDR1 MDHEN, CDR2 SYDVKM. The CDR3 region has the DNA TGTGCCAGCAGTTTCGCCACTAGCGGGCTATCCTACGAGCAGTACTTC. It codes for CASSFATSGLSYEQYF.

The V gene is TRBV7-9, the J gene TRBJ2-5, with TRBD1 as a possible D gene (6 bases). The CDR3 has 15 amino acids. CDR1 and CDR2 from the germline V gene are SEHNR and FQNEAQ (reference sequence). Trimming removed 2 bases from V and 1 base from J, with 11 bases in between. CDR3 nucleotide sequence: TGTGCCAGCAGCTTAATGGCAGGGGTCCAAGAGACCCAGTACTTC. It encodes CASSLMAGVQETQYF.

This clonotype was observed a handful of times. The J gene is TRBJ2-1, the V gene TRBV20-1, with D tentatively TRBD1 (5 bases). Trimming shortened V by 1 base and J by 2 bases, and 18 bases separated the two germline ends. The CDR3 spans 17 residues. Germline V lookup: CDR1 DFQATT, CDR2 SNEGSKA (reference sequence). The CDR3 protein is CSARAAAPTGTYNEQFF. In DNA, the CDR3 is TGCAGTGCTAGAGCTGCAGCCCCAACAGGTACCTACAATGAGCAGTTCTTC.

The chain employs TRBV27 and TRBJ2-1; 15 bases align to TRBD2. J gave up 8 bases and V 5 bases, and 4 bases lay outside the gene matches. This CDR3 has 15 amino acids. Germline CDR1 MNHEY, CDR2 SMNVEV (reference sequence). The CDR3 coding sequence is TGTGCCAGCAGTACCCGGACTAGCGGGAGGGATGAGCAGTTCTTC. Translated, it gives CASSTRTSGRDEQFF.

About this clonotype itself: The junction does not match germline at one end; this may be a read error. The CDR3 bases are TGTGCCAGCAGCATCAACAGAGACTTGTACCAAGACACCCAGTACTTC. Translation gives CASSINRDLYQDTQYF. The chain couples TRBV7-8 to TRBJ2-5; D not resolved. Germline CDR1 and CDR2: SGHVS and FQNEAQ. The CDR3 length is 16 residues.

V is TRBV4-3 and J is TRBJ2-1; 10 bases match TRBD2. This CDR3 is 17 amino acids long. Germline V gene lookup returns CDR1 LGHNA and CDR2 YSLEER. The J segment lost 7 bases and the V segment lost 0 bases, leaving 9 bases of the junction unmatched. CDR3 amino acids: CASSQESSGSLWNEQFF. The CDR3 coding sequence is TGCGCCAGCAGCCAAGAATCTAGCGGGAGCCTTTGGAATGAGCAGTTCTTC.

This clonotype was recorded once. V and J are TRBV3-1 and TRBJ1-6; D might be TRBD1 (5 bases). The CDR3 totals 14 residues. From germline, CDR1 is LGHDT and CDR2 YNNKEL (reference sequence). Deletions cut 3 bases from V and 9 bases from J, with 12 bases between. The CDR3 is CASSQVGGLSPLHF. CDR3 bases: TGTGCCAGCAGCCAGGTCGGGGGTCTTTCACCCCTCCACTTT.

This clonotype was observed many times. CDR3 sequence: CSVGSGASEETQYF. CDR3 nucleotide sequence: TGCAGTGTCGGGTCGGGGGCCTCGGAAGAGACCCAGTACTTC. This sequence joins TRBV20-1 and TRBJ2-5, with D perhaps assigned TRBD1 or TRBD2 (6 bases each). Germline V gene data show CDR1 as DFQATT and CDR2 as SNEGSKA (reference sequence). This CDR3 has 14 amino acids. V gave up 7 bases and J gave up 3 bases, with 18 bases separating them.

This clonotype occurred a few times. The V and J genes are TRBV15 and TRBJ2-5, with D unclear. This CDR3 is 15 amino acids long. Trimming took off 6 bases at V and 0 bases at J, with 14 bases between the two ends. CDR1 is LNHNV, CDR2 YYDKDF, per germline (reference sequence). CDR3 coding DNA: TGTGCCACCAGTAACAGACGACCAAACCAAGAGACCCAGTACTTC. It codes for CATSNRRPNQETQYF.